The 26 T cell receptor beta chains presented below share a single source sample, sequenced in a study of blood T cell repertoires in COVID-19 (dated by TCRdb to 2018 to 2021). The library was generated by the immunoSEQ multiplex PCR assay. As stored in TCRdb, this immuneACCESS dataset retains in-frame rearrangements with V and J assigned. A fraction of the clones does not appear; measured against another copy, unresolved V genes explain less than half of the discrepancy, and the remainder lacks a known reason. The table for this sample lists 150,000 to 200,000 clones; 70% to 90% of them were counted only once. Less than 3% of the sample is in the top ten clones. The sequencing sample was made of peripheral blood. All receptors derive from a man in his fifties or sixties with acute or convalescent COVID-19.

V gene TRBV23-1 combines with J gene TRBJ2-7, with D perhaps matching TRBD2 (7 bases). TRBV23-1 is flagged as an ORF with uncertain function. The CDR3 contains 23 residues. The V end was cut by 1 base, the J end by 3 bases, with 37 bases between. The CDR3 DNA follows: TGCGCCAGCAGTCAATGGGTAGGTGCGGGGGCCCTGATGATCCTAGGTCGCGTCTACGAGCAGTACTTC. Translating it yields CASSQWVGAGALMILGRVYEQYF.

The chain has TRBV7-3 and TRBJ2-4, with TRBD2 matching over 7 bases. Germline loops: CDR1 SGHTA, CDR2 FQGTGA. V gave up 5 bases and J gave up 6 bases; unmatched junction bases: 7. The CDR3 loop spans 14 amino acids. CDR3 protein: CASSPTGGGNIQYF. The CDR3 DNA reads TGTGCCAGCAGCCCCACGGGGGGAGGAAACATTCAGTACTTC.

V usage is TRBV19 and J usage is TRBJ1-4, with D unresolved. Germline V lookup: CDR1 LNHDA, CDR2 SQIVND (reference sequence). The CDR3 is 13 amino acids. With 3 bases removed from V and 8 bases from J, the gap between germline ends came to 10 bases. As DNA, the CDR3 is TGTGCCAGTAGTATTTATCAGGAAGAAAAACTGTTTTTT. Translating it yields CASSIYQEEKLFF. Combining the CDR3 with reference TRBV19 and TRBJ1-4 gives the whole variable domain DGGITQSPKYLFRKEGQNVTLSCEQNLNHDAMYWYRQDPGQGLRLIYYSQIVNDFQKGDIAEGYSVSREKKESFPLTVTSAQKNPTAFYLCASSIYQEEKLFFGSGTQLSVL.

The chain uses TRBV18 and TRBJ2-3; D possibly corresponds to TRBD1 (7 bases). The CDR3 totals 13 residues. Between the trimmed V and J ends, which lost 6 bases and 6 bases, there was a span of 13 bases. CDR1 KGHSH and CDR2 LQKENI come from the germline V gene. This chain's CDR3 is CASSRGTADTQYF. In nucleotides, the CDR3 is TGTGCCAGCTCTCGCGGGACAGCTGATACGCAGTATTTT.

V gene TRBV10-3 combines with J gene TRBJ2-6, with D unclear. CDR1 is ENHRY and CDR2 is SYGVKD in the germline V gene. Trimming cost V 4 bases and J 0 bases, with 4 bases left between them. The CDR3 totals 14 residues. CDR3 nucleotide sequence: TGTGCCATCAGTGCTAGCTCTGGGGCCAACGTCCTGACTTTC. It encodes CAISASSGANVLTF.

The chain has TRBV30 and TRBJ2-1; a possible D gene is TRBD1 (6 bases). Germline values: CDR1 GTSNPN, CDR2 SVGIG (reference sequence). CDR3 length equals 15 residues. V gave up 2 bases and J gave up 10 bases, with 21 bases separating them. The CDR3 region has the DNA TGTGCCTGGAGTACTCCCGGACAGTTTTCCAGGGAGCAGTTCTTC. Protein sequence: CAWSTPGQFSREQFF.

V is TRBV9 and J is TRBJ2-5, with D possibly being TRBD1 (6 bases). V lost 0 bases and J lost 1, with 10 bases in between. CDR1 and CDR2 from the germline V gene are SGDLS and YYNGEE. CDR3 length: 15 residues. In DNA, the CDR3 is TGTGCCAGCAGCGTAGTGGGGGCATCCCAAGAGACCCAGTACTTC. Translated, it gives CASSVVGASQETQYF.

This chain links TRBV2 with TRBJ2-4; 7 nucleotides match TRBD2. Germline V CDR1 and CDR2: SNHLY, FYNNEI. The CDR3 totals 15 residues. The V gene end was trimmed by 2 bases and the J gene end by 9 bases; junction bases not matched to a gene: 10. The CDR3 loop reads CASSELRTSRIIQYF. CDR3 bases: TGTGCCAGCAGTGAATTAAGGACTAGTCGTATCATTCAGTACTTC.

The CDR3 loop is CSASLDRVYTF. The DNA of the CDR3 is TGCAGTGCTAGTCTCGACAGGGTATACACCTTC. The chain links TRBV20-1 to TRBJ1-2; 7 bases align to TRBD1. This CDR3 spans 11 amino acids. Unmatched junction bases numbered 6, after V lost 3 bases and J lost 11 bases. Germline lookup yields CDR1 DFQATT and CDR2 SNEGSKA (reference sequence).

The chain links TRBV5-1 to TRBJ2-7; 8 nucleotides match TRBD2. V shed 1 base, J shed 2 bases, and the junction held 5 bases outside the gene matches. This CDR3 has 15 residues. In germline, CDR1 is SGHRS, CDR2 YFSETQ. CDR3 DNA: TGCGCCAGCAGCTTGAGTAGCGGGGAACCCTACGAGCAGTACTTC. This translates into CASSLSSGEPYEQYF.

The rearrangement joins TRBV5-1 to TRBJ1-2; no firm D call. Germline V lookup: CDR1 SGHRS, CDR2 YFSETQ. This CDR3 contains 13 residues. V lost 2 bases and J lost 2, with 7 bases in between. CDR3 loop: CASSFGGNYGYTF. CDR3 DNA sequence: TGCGCCAGCAGCTTTGGAGGGAACTATGGCTACACCTTC.

The V call is TRBV19, the J call TRBJ2-1, with 10 nucleotides matching TRBD2. V was pared by 4 bases and J by 4 bases, with 1 base of the junction left unmatched. The V gene's germline CDR1 is LNHDA and CDR2 SQIVND (reference sequence). The CDR3 loop spans 14 amino acids. In DNA form, the CDR3 reads TGTGCCAGTAGTACGGGACTAGCGTACAATGAGCAGTTCTTC. Its translation: CASSTGLAYNEQFF. Looking up the rest from reference TRBV19 and TRBJ2-1 gives the full variable domain: DGGITQSPKYLFRKEGQNVTLSCEQNLNHDAMYWYRQDPGQGLRLIYYSQIVNDFQKGDIAEGYSVSREKKESFPLTVTSAQKNPTAFYLCASSTGLAYNEQFFGPGTRLTVL.

The V call is TRBV18, the J call TRBJ1-1; no reliable D call. The germline CDR1 and CDR2 sequences are KGHSH and LQKENI. Trimming removed 0 bases from V and 2 bases from J, with 10 bases in between. This CDR3 has 15 amino acids. The CDR3 DNA reads TGTGCCAGCTCACCACCGGCCGGGTCCAACACTGAAGCTTTCTTT. Amino acids: CASSPPAGSNTEAFF.

Here the CDR3 reads CASSLQRGGPREGYTF. The CDR3 DNA is TGTGCCAGCAGTCTCCAAAGGGGGGGCCCGAGGGAAGGCTACACCTTC. The genes are TRBV7-2 and TRBJ1-2, with D possibly matching TRBD1 (6 bases). This CDR3 is built from 16 residues. Germline assignment: CDR1 SGHTA and CDR2 FQGNSA. The V end was cut by 6 bases, the J end by 8 bases, with 25 bases between.

The CDR3 sequence is CASRPDRNTGELFF. DNA for the CDR3: TGTGCCAGCAGACCAGACAGGAACACCGGGGAGCTGTTTTTT. J is TRBJ2-2 and V is TRBV3-1 (or the pseudogene TRBV3-2); tentatively, D is TRBD1 (5 bases). The V gene's germline CDR1 is LGHDT and CDR2 YNNKEL (reference sequence). This CDR3 has 14 amino acids. Deletions cut 6 bases from V and 1 base from J, with 9 bases between.

The gene calls are TRBV11-2 and TRBJ1-1; 7 positions match TRBD1. The CDR3 is 14 residues long. V shed 6 bases and J 2 bases; nucleotides not matched to a gene: 6. The V gene's germline CDR1 is SGHAT and CDR2 FQNNGV. CDR3 sequence: CASSPGQHNTEAFF. In nucleotides, the CDR3 is TGTGCCAGCAGTCCGGGACAGCATAACACTGAAGCTTTCTTT.

V gene TRBV7-6 combines with J gene TRBJ1-3; 9 positions agree with TRBD1. The junction had 6 bases not matched to a gene; V was cut back by 1 base and J by 2 bases. Per germline, CDR1 SGHVS and CDR2 FNYEAQ. There are 17 residues in the CDR3. CDR3 region: CASSLGTGGLAGNTIYF. The DNA for the CDR3 is TGTGCCAGCAGCTTAGGTACAGGGGGCTTGGCTGGAAACACCATATATTTT.

The chain joins TRBV7-8 to TRBJ1-5, with 9 bases aligning to TRBD1. The CDR3 runs 16 residues. CDR1 and CDR2 from the germline V gene are SGHVS and FQNEAQ. The V and J ends lost 2 bases and 6 bases, in that order; junction bases with no gene match: 8. CDR3 sequence (DNA): TGTGCCAGCAGCTTACCGGACAGGGGAGGTAGTCAGCCCCAGCATTTT. Translated, it gives CASSLPDRGGSQPQHF.

This chain uses TRBV6-5 with TRBJ1-1, with D maybe TRBD1 (5 bases). With 6 bases removed from V and 1 base from J, the gap between germline ends came to 12 bases. CDR1 is MNHEY and CDR2 is SVGAGI in the germline V gene. The CDR3 runs to 14 residues. The DNA for the CDR3 is TGTGCCAGCAGAGACAGATCAGGGAACACTGAAGCTTTCTTT. Protein sequence: CASRDRSGNTEAFF.

The genes are TRBV5-4 and TRBJ1-2, with D perhaps TRBD1 (6 bases). This CDR3 contains 15 residues. V was cut by 2 bases and J by 4 bases, with 15 bases left in between. Germline V gene lookup returns CDR1 SGHNT and CDR2 YYREEE (reference sequence). The CDR3 region is CASSFTRTESYGYTF. CDR3 bases: TGTGCCAGCAGCTTTACGAGGACAGAGTCCTATGGCTACACCTTC.

The chain has TRBV6-6 and TRBJ1-5, with 8 bases lining up with TRBD1. V lost 5 bases and J lost 4; bases outside the gene matches: 10. The CDR3 has 16 residues. The germline V gene encodes CDR1 MNHNY and CDR2 SVGAGI (reference sequence). The DNA for the CDR3 is TGTGCCAGCAGTAAAGGACAGGGAGGATTGAATCAGCCCCAGCATTTT. Encoded protein: CASSKGQGGLNQPQHF.

The rearrangement links TRBV6-5 to TRBJ2-3; 9 bases fit TRBD1. V lost 9 bases and J lost 6; bases outside the gene matches: 13. Germline V gene sequence: CDR1 MNHEY, CDR2 SVGAGI. The CDR3 consists of 15 residues. The CDR3 region has the DNA TGTGCCAGTTCAGCCGGGACAGGGACTTGGGATACGCAGTATTTT. It codes for CASSAGTGTWDTQYF.

This chain connects TRBV5-1 to TRBJ2-3; tentative D call: TRBD1 (6 bases). The CDR3 sequence is 15 residues long. In germline, CDR1 is SGHRS, CDR2 YFSETQ. Deletions cut 5 bases from V and 1 base from J, with 14 bases between. This CDR3 reads CASRLVGAGTDTQYF. CDR3 sequence (DNA): TGCGCCAGCAGGCTTGTGGGGGCCGGCACAGATACGCAGTATTTT.

V is TRBV27 and J is TRBJ1-2; 9 nucleotides align to TRBD1. This CDR3 contains 15 residues. With 4 bases clipped from V and 5 bases from J, the junction kept 8 bases outside the gene matches. Germline CDR1 reads MNHEY; CDR2 reads SMNVEV (reference sequence). Here the CDR3 DNA reads TGTGCCAGCAGTTGGGGACAGGGATGGTCGTATGGCTACACCTTC. Amino acid sequence: CASSWGQGWSYGYTF.

The sample holds a few counts of this clone. The J gene is TRBJ2-7, the V gene TRBV19, with 7 bases lining up with TRBD2. Germline loops: CDR1 LNHDA, CDR2 SQIVND (reference sequence). The CDR3 contains 20 residues. V shed 2 bases, J shed 3 bases, and the junction held 22 bases outside the gene matches. The CDR3 sequence: CASSIRLAAGKFGVLYEQYF. The CDR3 DNA reads TGTGCCAGTAGTATACGGCTAGCGGCAGGGAAGTTTGGGGTCCTCTACGAGCAGTACTTC.

The chain uses TRBV2 and TRBJ2-1; the match to TRBD2 covers 11 bases. This CDR3 is built from 15 residues. Germline CDR1 reads SNHLY; CDR2 reads FYNNEI. With 6 bases clipped from V and 6 bases from J, the junction kept 7 bases outside the gene matches. CDR3 bases: TGTGCCAGCAGGATAGCGGGGGGGCCGGGCAATGAGCAGTTCTTC. Translating gives CASRIAGGPGNEQFF.